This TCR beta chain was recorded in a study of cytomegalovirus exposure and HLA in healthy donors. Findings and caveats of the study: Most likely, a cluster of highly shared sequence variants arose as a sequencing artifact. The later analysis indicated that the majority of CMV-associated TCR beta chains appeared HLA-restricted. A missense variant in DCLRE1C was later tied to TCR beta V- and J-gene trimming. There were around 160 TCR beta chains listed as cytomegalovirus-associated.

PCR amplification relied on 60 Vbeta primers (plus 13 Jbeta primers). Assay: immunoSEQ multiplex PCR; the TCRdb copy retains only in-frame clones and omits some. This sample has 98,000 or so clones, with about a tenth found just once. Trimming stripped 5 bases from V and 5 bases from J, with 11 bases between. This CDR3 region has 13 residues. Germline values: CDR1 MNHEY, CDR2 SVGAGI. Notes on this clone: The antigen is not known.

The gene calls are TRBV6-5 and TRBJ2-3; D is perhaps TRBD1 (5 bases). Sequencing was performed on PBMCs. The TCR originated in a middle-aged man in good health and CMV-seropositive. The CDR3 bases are TGTGCCAGCAGTCTCCCAGGGATAGATACGCAGTATTTT. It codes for CASSLPGIDTQYF.